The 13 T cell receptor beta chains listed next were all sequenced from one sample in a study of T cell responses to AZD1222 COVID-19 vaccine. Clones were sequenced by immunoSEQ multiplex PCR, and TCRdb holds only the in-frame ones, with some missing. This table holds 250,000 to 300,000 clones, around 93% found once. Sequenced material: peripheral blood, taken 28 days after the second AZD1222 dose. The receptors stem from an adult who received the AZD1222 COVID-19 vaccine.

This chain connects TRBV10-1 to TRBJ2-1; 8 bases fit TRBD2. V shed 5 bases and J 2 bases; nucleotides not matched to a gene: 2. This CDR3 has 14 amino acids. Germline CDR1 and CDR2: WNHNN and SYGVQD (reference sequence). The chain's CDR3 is CASSRSGAYNEQFF. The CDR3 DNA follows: TGCGCCAGCAGTCGTAGCGGGGCCTACAATGAGCAGTTCTTC.

In nucleotides, the CDR3 is TGTGCCAGCAGCTTAGCTTGGGTTCAAGAGACCCAGTACTTC. Its translation: CASSLAWVQETQYF. The V gene is TRBV7-2, the J gene TRBJ2-5; the D is unclear. The CDR3 totals 14 residues. CDR1 SGHTA and CDR2 FQGNSA come from the germline V gene. V dropped 0 bases and J dropped 2 bases, with 7 bases sitting between them.

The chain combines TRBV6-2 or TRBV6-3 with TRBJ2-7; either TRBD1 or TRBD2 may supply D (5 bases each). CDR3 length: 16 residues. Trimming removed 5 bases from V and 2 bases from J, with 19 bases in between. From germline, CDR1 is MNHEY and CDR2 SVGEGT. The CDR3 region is CASSRLPGEGPYEQYF. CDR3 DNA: TGTGCCAGCAGTCGGTTGCCGGGCGAGGGACCCTACGAGCAGTACTTC.

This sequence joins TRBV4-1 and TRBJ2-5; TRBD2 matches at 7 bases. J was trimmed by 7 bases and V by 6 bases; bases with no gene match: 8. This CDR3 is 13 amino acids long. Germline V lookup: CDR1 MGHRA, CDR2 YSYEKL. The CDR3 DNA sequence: TGCGCCAGCAGTCCCGGGACTATCGGGACCCAGTACTTC. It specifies CASSPGTIGTQYF.

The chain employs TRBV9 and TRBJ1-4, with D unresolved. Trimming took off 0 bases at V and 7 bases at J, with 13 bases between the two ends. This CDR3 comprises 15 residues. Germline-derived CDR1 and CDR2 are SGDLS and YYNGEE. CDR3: CASSVGTWRVEKLFF. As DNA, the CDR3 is TGTGCCAGCAGCGTAGGGACCTGGAGGGTTGAAAAACTGTTTTTT.

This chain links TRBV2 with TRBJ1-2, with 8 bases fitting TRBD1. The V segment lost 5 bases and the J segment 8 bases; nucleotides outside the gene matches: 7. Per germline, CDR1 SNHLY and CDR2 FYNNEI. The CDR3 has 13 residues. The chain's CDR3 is CASSPGQGRGYTF. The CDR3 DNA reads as TGTGCCAGCAGTCCTGGACAGGGTCGAGGCTACACCTTC. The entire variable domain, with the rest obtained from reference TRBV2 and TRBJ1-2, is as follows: EPEVTQTPSHQVTQMGQEVILRCVPISNHLYFYWYRQILGQKVEFLVSFYNNEISEKSEIFDDQFSVERPDGSNFTLKIRSTKLEDSAMYFCASSPGQGRGYTFGSGTRLTVV.

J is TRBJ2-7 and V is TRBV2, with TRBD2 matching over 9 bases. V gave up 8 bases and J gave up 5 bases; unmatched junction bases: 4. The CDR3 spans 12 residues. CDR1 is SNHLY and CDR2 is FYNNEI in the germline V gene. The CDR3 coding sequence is TGTGCCAGCCGCCTAGCGGGAAACGAGCAGTACTTC. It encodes CASRLAGNEQYF.

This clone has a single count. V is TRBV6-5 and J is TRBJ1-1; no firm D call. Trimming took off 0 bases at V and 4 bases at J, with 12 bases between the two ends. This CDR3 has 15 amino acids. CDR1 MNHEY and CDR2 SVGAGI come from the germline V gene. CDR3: CASSYSRYRGTEAFF. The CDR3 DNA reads TGTGCCAGCAGTTACTCGCGATACCGAGGCACTGAAGCTTTCTTT.

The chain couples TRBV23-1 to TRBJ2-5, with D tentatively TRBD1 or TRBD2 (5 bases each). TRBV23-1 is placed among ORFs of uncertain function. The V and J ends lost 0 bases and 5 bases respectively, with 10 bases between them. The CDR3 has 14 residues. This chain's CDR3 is CASSQSGPAETQYF. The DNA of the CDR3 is TGCGCCAGCAGTCAATCGGGACCGGCCGAGACCCAGTACTTC.

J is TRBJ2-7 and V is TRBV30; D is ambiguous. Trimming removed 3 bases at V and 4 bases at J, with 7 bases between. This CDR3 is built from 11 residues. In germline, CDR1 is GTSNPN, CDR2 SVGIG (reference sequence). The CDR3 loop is CAWSPKYEQYF. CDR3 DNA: TGTGCCTGGAGCCCTAAGTACGAGCAGTACTTC.

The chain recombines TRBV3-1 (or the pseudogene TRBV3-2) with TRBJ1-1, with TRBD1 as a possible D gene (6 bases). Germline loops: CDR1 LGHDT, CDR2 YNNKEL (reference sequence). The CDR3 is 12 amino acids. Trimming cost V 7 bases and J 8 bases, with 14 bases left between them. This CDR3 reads CASIETGGEAFF. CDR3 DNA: TGTGCCAGCATCGAGACAGGAGGAGAAGCTTTCTTT.

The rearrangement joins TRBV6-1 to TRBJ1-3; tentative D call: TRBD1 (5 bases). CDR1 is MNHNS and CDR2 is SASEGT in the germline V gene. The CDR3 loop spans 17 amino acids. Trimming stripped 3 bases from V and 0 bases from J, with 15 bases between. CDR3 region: CASSERAGAASGNTIYF. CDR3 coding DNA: TGTGCCAGCAGTGAGCGGGCTGGGGCAGCCTCTGGAAACACCATATATTTT.

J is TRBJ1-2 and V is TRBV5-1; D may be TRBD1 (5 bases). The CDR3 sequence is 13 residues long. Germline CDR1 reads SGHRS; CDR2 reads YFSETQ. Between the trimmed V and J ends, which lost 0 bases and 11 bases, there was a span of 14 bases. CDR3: CASSLEPGGVYTF. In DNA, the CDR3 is TGCGCCAGCAGCTTGGAGCCAGGAGGGGTGTACACCTTC.